This T cell receptor beta chain appears in the sequencing data of a study of blood T cells in healthy people across ages. General study findings and limits: The unsorted PBMCs prevented any conclusive comparison of naive versus antigen-experienced cells. Diversity estimated from one million T cells was considered an underestimate. Aged donors had fewer naive CD4+ cells and lower diversity than long-lived donors.

Sample-barcoded 5' priming and a J-beta primer mix drove a second PCR of about 6 to 12 cycles. TCRdb redid the calling of the 5' RACE reads with MiXCR, one entry per CDR3 protein. The top ten clones hold 11% of a sample with under 2 million distinct CDR3 sequences, 30% to 40% of them seen once. In the case of this clonotype: Its antigen is not known.

CDR3 size: 17 residues. Germline values: CDR1 SGHRS, CDR2 YFSETQ. J lost 9 bases, V lost 4 bases, and 17 bases had no gene match. Samples each had at least 5 micrograms of total RNA extracted. This receptor was identified in a woman aged 30 to 39 in good health. The rearrangement links TRBV5-1 to TRBJ2-1, with 9 positions matching TRBD2. The sample was blood. CDR3 sequence reads: CASSPPSAGGPSREQFF. The DNA for the CDR3 is TGCGCCAGCAGCCCCCCTTCGGCGGGAGGGCCATCGCGTGAGCAGTTCTTC.